This TCR beta chain was recovered during a study of shared clonotypes between healthy human individuals. The assay was immunoSEQ multiplex PCR, and TCRdb's table has in-frame clones only and misses some. Among approximately 1.9 million clones listed, around 93% were seen once. Naive CD8 populations comprised CD45RO-negative cells positively selected for CCR7, excluding terminally differentiated effector memory CD45RA+ cells. Only Caucasian adults living in Nashville, Tennessee made up the donor group. The CDR3 runs 15 residues. The V end was cut by 5 bases, the J end by 3 bases, with 15 bases between. Looked up from germline, CDR1 is SGHVS and CDR2 is FNYEAQ.

Sequences were obtained from naive CD8+ T cells from PBMCs. The sequence came from a man in his late teens or twenties in good health. Some clones in this sample may be carry-over from other donors' samples. This chain links TRBV7-6 with TRBJ2-3; D perhaps matches TRBD2 (6 bases). CDR3 DNA sequence: TGTGCCAGCAGCCCGTGGAGGGGTCGGACAGATACGCAGTATTTT. It translates to CASSPWRGRTDTQYF. Drawing the rest from reference TRBV7-6 and TRBJ2-3, the complete variable domain is GAGVSQSPRYKVTKRGQDVALRCDPISGHVSLYWYRQALGQGPEFLTYFNYEAQQDKSGLPNDRFSAERPEGSISTLTIQRTEQRDSAMYRCASSPWRGRTDTQYFGPGTRLTVL.